These T cell receptor beta chains were read from a single sample in a study of T cell responses to AZD1222 COVID-19 vaccine. Sequencing used immunoSEQ multiplex PCR; TCRdb keeps in-frame clones, though not all of them. The data hold around 99,000 clones, with nearly 90% observed a single time. Sequencing was performed on peripheral blood, taken on day 0 of AZD1222 vaccination. The receptors originated from an adult in good health. CDR3s include the opening cysteine and the closing phenylalanine or tryptophan. The D gene is left open where the match is weak. Rows give clone size only sometimes, using once, few, many, or a class for an expanded clone.

V gene: TRBV6-4
clone size: .
J gene: TRBJ1-1
D gene: .
CDR3 protein: CASSSTGTTEAFF
CDR3 DNA: TGTGCCAGCAGTAGCACAGGTACCACTGAAGCTTTCTTT

V gene: TRBV4-2
clone size: .
J gene: TRBJ1-5
D gene: .
CDR3 protein: CASSQGASLEQPQHF
CDR3 DNA: TGTGCCAGCAGCCAAGGTGCGTCCTTGGAACAGCCCCAGCATTTT

V gene: TRBV7-2
clone size: .
J gene: TRBJ2-1
D gene: TRBD2
CDR3 protein: CASSLMGTIREQFF
CDR3 DNA: TGTGCCAGCAGCTTAATGGGGACTATACGGGAGCAGTTCTTC

V gene: TRBV28
clone size: .
J gene: TRBJ2-2
D gene: .
CDR3 protein: CASSLSVPGELFF
CDR3 DNA: TGTGCCAGCAGTTTATCGGTCCCCGGGGAGCTGTTTTTT

V gene: TRBV30
clone size: .
J gene: TRBJ1-1
D gene: .
CDR3 protein: CAWSRGDTEAFF
CDR3 DNA: TGTGCCTGGAGCCGAGGGGACACTGAAGCTTTCTTT

V gene: TRBV4-2
clone size: few
J gene: TRBJ2-7
D gene: .
CDR3 protein: CASSQDRRVGNYEQYF
CDR3 DNA: TGTGCCAGCAGCCAAGATCGAAGGGTCGGGAACTACGAGCAGTACTTC

V gene: TRBV11-1
clone size: .
J gene: TRBJ2-2
D gene: TRBD2
CDR3 protein: CASSDGDLAGTGELFF
CDR3 DNA: TGTGCCAGCAGCGACGGGGACCTAGCGGGCACCGGGGAGCTGTTTTTT

V gene: TRBV25-1
clone size: .
J gene: TRBJ1-4
D gene: .
CDR3 protein: CASSVLGTVEKLFF
CDR3 DNA: TGTGCCAGCAGTGTGTTGGGGACGGTTGAAAAACTGTTTTTT

V gene: TRBV11-3
clone size: few
J gene: TRBJ1-2
D gene: .
CDR3 protein: CASSANSGTERGNGYTF
CDR3 DNA: TGTGCCAGCAGCGCCAACTCCGGGACGGAGAGAGGGAATGGCTACACCTTC

V gene: TRBV6-6
clone size: .
J gene: TRBJ1-5
D gene: TRBD1
CDR3 protein: CASLDRALHSNQPQHF
CDR3 DNA: TGTGCCAGTTTGGACAGGGCCCTCCACTCCAATCAGCCCCAGCATTTT

V gene: TRBV7-9
clone size: .
J gene: TRBJ1-6
D gene: .
CDR3 protein: CASTYGGINSPLHF
CDR3 DNA: TGTGCCAGCACTTACGGAGGTATTAATTCACCCCTCCACTTT

V gene: TRBV6-5
clone size: .
J gene: TRBJ1-1
D gene: .
CDR3 protein: CATTRGDTEAFF
CDR3 DNA: TGTGCCACGACTCGTGGGGACACTGAAGCTTTCTTT

V gene: TRBV5-6
clone size: .
J gene: TRBJ1-1
D gene: .
CDR3 protein: CASSTGAVNTEAFF
CDR3 DNA: TGTGCCAGCAGCACCGGGGCAGTGAACACTGAAGCTTTCTTT

V gene: TRBV11-2
clone size: .
J gene: TRBJ1-6
D gene: .
CDR3 protein: CASSLVRGPLGSPLHF
CDR3 DNA: TGTGCCAGCAGCTTAGTGCGGGGGCCCTTGGGTTCACCCCTCCACTTT

V gene: TRBV20-1
clone size: once
J gene: TRBJ2-2
D gene: TRBD2
CDR3 protein: CSAGGGGELFF
CDR3 DNA: TGCAGTGCTGGGGGGGGAGGGGAGCTGTTTTTT

V gene: TRBV6-1
clone size: .
J gene: TRBJ1-2
D gene: .
CDR3 protein: CASSEMVWMGANYGYTF
CDR3 DNA: TGTGCCAGCAGTGAAATGGTTTGGATGGGAGCTAACTATGGCTACACCTTC

V gene: TRBV2
clone size: .
J gene: TRBJ1-3
D gene: .
CDR3 protein: CASREEKHVSGNTIYF
CDR3 DNA: TGTGCCAGCAGGGAGGAGAAACATGTCTCTGGAAACACCATATATTTT

V gene: TRBV6-5
clone size: .
J gene: TRBJ1-1
D gene: .
CDR3 protein: CASRRFQNTEAFF
CDR3 DNA: TGTGCCAGCAGGCGGTTCCAGAACACTGAAGCTTTCTTT

V gene: TRBV2
clone size: .
J gene: TRBJ2-5
D gene: .
CDR3 protein: CASRDTAQETQYF
CDR3 DNA: TGTGCCAGCCGGGACACCGCACAAGAGACCCAGTACTTC

V gene: TRBV5-1
clone size: .
J gene: TRBJ2-1
D gene: TRBD2
CDR3 protein: CASSLGLAAYNEQFF
CDR3 DNA: TGCGCCAGCAGCTTGGGACTAGCGGCCTACAATGAGCAGTTCTTC

V gene: TRBV9
clone size: .
J gene: TRBJ1-2
D gene: .
CDR3 protein: CASSVRDYGYTF
CDR3 DNA: TGTGCCAGCAGCGTCCGGGACTATGGCTACACCTTC

V gene: TRBV6-2/TRBV6-3
clone size: .
J gene: TRBJ1-4
D gene: .
CDR3 protein: CASSRRLTNEKLFF
CDR3 DNA: TGTGCCAGCAGCAGACGACTAACTAATGAAAAACTGTTTTTT

V gene: TRBV3-1/TRBV3-2
clone size: .
J gene: TRBJ1-1
D gene: .
CDR3 protein: CASSQYRENTEAFF
CDR3 DNA: TGTGCCAGCAGCCAATACAGGGAGAACACTGAAGCTTTCTTT

V gene: TRBV3-1/TRBV3-2
clone size: .
J gene: TRBJ1-2
D gene: TRBD1
CDR3 protein: CASRGTGPNRNYGYTF
CDR3 DNA: TGTGCCAGCAGGGGGACAGGGCCAAACCGTAACTATGGCTACACCTTC

V gene: TRBV7-6
clone size: .
J gene: TRBJ2-5
D gene: TRBD2
CDR3 protein: CASSPLAGGIETQYF
CDR3 DNA: TGTGCCAGCAGCCCATTAGCGGGGGGGATAGAGACCCAGTACTTC

V gene: TRBV5-4
clone size: .
J gene: TRBJ2-6
D gene: .
CDR3 protein: CASSGRQGTSGANVLTF
CDR3 DNA: TGTGCCAGCAGTGGGCGGCAGGGTACTTCTGGGGCCAACGTCCTGACTTTC

V gene: TRBV2
clone size: .
J gene: TRBJ2-2
D gene: .
CDR3 protein: CASGGDRGSTGELFF
CDR3 DNA: TGTGCCAGCGGCGGGGACCGAGGGTCCACCGGGGAGCTGTTTTTT

V gene: TRBV6-5
clone size: once
J gene: TRBJ1-1
D gene: TRBD1
CDR3 protein: CASSTGQGSTEAFF
CDR3 DNA: TGTGCCAGCAGTACAGGACAGGGGAGCACTGAAGCTTTCTTT

V gene: TRBV15
clone size: .
J gene: TRBJ2-1
D gene: TRBD2
CDR3 protein: CATSRDPLNRLAGVRGNEQFF
CDR3 DNA: TGTGCCACCAGCAGAGATCCGTTAAATCGACTAGCGGGGGTACGAGGAAATGAGCAGTTCTTC

V gene: TRBV7-9
clone size: .
J gene: TRBJ1-2
D gene: .
CDR3 protein: CASSLVPGQDYGYTF
CDR3 DNA: TGTGCCAGCAGCTTAGTGCCGGGACAAGACTATGGCTACACCTTC

V gene: TRBV18
clone size: .
J gene: TRBJ1-2
D gene: .
CDR3 protein: CASSRGTLTNYGYTF
CDR3 DNA: TGTGCCAGCTCACGCGGGACGTTGACTAACTATGGCTACACCTTC

V gene: TRBV10-3
clone size: .
J gene: TRBJ1-2
D gene: .
CDR3 protein: CATDHTVAGSGYTF
CDR3 DNA: TGTGCCACGGACCATACCGTGGCAGGGAGCGGCTACACCTTC

V gene: TRBV15
clone size: .
J gene: TRBJ1-5
D gene: .
CDR3 protein: CATSFPKGGGYSNQPQHF
CDR3 DNA: TGTGCCACCAGCTTCCCTAAGGGGGGGGGCTATAGCAATCAGCCCCAGCATTTT

V gene: TRBV30
clone size: .
J gene: TRBJ1-3
D gene: .
CDR3 protein: CAWTELRGRNTIYF
CDR3 DNA: TGTGCCTGGACCGAACTAAGGGGCCGAAACACCATATATTTT

V gene: TRBV29-1
clone size: once
J gene: TRBJ1-2
D gene: .
CDR3 protein: CSVDHSRTGGTLDGYTF
CDR3 DNA: TGCAGCGTTGATCACTCCAGGACCGGGGGGACTTTGGATGGCTACACCTTC

V gene: TRBV6-5
clone size: .
J gene: TRBJ1-3
D gene: .
CDR3 protein: CASSSLGGGGNTIYF
CDR3 DNA: TGTGCCAGCAGTTCCTTGGGGGGAGGTGGAAACACCATATATTTT

V gene: TRBV24-1
clone size: .
J gene: TRBJ1-2
D gene: .
CDR3 protein: CATSQGGIHGYTF
CDR3 DNA: TGTGCCACCAGCCAAGGGGGAATTCATGGCTACACCTTC

V gene: TRBV7-2
clone size: .
J gene: TRBJ2-7
D gene: .
CDR3 protein: CASSLGHGQYF
CDR3 DNA: TGTGCCAGCAGCTTAGGCCATGGGCAGTACTTC

V gene: TRBV11-3
clone size: .
J gene: TRBJ1-1
D gene: .
CDR3 protein: CASSSSERTEAFF
CDR3 DNA: TGTGCCAGCAGCTCCAGCGAGAGAACTGAAGCTTTCTTT

V gene: TRBV5-6
clone size: once
J gene: TRBJ1-5
D gene: TRBD1
CDR3 protein: CASSTTGANQPQHF
CDR3 DNA: TGTGCCAGCAGCACGACAGGGGCCAATCAGCCCCAGCATTTT

V gene: TRBV19
clone size: .
J gene: TRBJ1-5
D gene: .
CDR3 protein: CASSIRTEGPQHF
CDR3 DNA: TGTGCCAGTAGTATACGGACGGAGGGGCCCCAGCATTTT

V gene: TRBV5-5
clone size: .
J gene: TRBJ2-7
D gene: TRBD1
CDR3 protein: CASSNGQGPYEQYF
CDR3 DNA: TGTGCCAGCAGCAACGGACAGGGCCCCTACGAGCAGTACTTC

V gene: TRBV2
clone size: few
J gene: TRBJ2-2
D gene: .
CDR3 protein: CAISPGPRSGELFF
CDR3 DNA: TGTGCCATATCTCCGGGACCCCGATCCGGGGAGCTGTTTTTT

V gene: TRBV7-2
clone size: many
J gene: TRBJ1-2
D gene: TRBD1
CDR3 protein: CASSRDTGARGYTF
CDR3 DNA: TGTGCCAGCAGCCGTGATACAGGGGCTAGAGGCTACACCTTC

V gene: TRBV27
clone size: .
J gene: TRBJ2-1
D gene: .
CDR3 protein: CASSSLRYNEQFF
CDR3 DNA: TGTGCCAGCAGTTCCTTGCGCTACAATGAGCAGTTCTTC

V gene: TRBV5-1
clone size: .
J gene: TRBJ2-7
D gene: .
CDR3 protein: CASSPRGDRAEQYF
CDR3 DNA: TGCGCCAGCAGTCCTCGCGGGGACCGTGCGGAGCAGTACTTC

V gene: TRBV9
clone size: .
J gene: TRBJ2-1
D gene: TRBD2
CDR3 protein: CASSVGPSGRAFESEQFF
CDR3 DNA: TGTGCCAGCAGCGTAGGTCCCAGCGGGAGGGCCTTTGAAAGTGAGCAGTTCTTC

V gene: TRBV5-1
clone size: .
J gene: TRBJ1-4
D gene: .
CDR3 protein: CASSLMTDLNEKLFF
CDR3 DNA: TGCGCCAGCAGCCTAATGACAGACCTTAATGAAAAACTGTTTTTT

V gene: TRBV5-5
clone size: .
J gene: TRBJ2-7
D gene: TRBD2
CDR3 protein: CASSLVGGFSYEQYF
CDR3 DNA: TGTGCCAGCAGCTTGGTGGGGGGGTTCTCCTACGAGCAGTACTTC

V gene: TRBV15
clone size: once
J gene: TRBJ2-5
D gene: .
CDR3 protein: CATSKAPLAAQETQYF
CDR3 DNA: TGTGCCACCAGCAAAGCGCCCTTAGCGGCTCAAGAGACCCAGTACTTC